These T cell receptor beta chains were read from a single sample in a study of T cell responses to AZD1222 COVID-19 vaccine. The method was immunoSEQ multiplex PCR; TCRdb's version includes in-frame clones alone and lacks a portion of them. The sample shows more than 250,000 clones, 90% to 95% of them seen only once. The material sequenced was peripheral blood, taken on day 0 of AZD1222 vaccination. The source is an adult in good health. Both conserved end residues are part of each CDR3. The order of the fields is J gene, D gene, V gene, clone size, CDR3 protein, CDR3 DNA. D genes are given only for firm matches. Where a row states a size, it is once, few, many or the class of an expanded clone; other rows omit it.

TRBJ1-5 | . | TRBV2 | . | CASKKDFRDTAIQPQHF | TGTGCCAGCAAAAAAGACTTCCGGGACACCGCAATTCAGCCCCAGCATTTT
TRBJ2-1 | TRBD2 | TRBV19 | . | CASSGGIAGEKNEQFF | TGTGCCAGTAGTGGTGGGATAGCGGGAGAAAAGAATGAGCAGTTCTTC
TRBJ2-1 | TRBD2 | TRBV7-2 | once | CASSLVAGAYNEQFF | TGTGCCAGCAGCTTAGTAGCGGGAGCCTACAATGAGCAGTTCTTC
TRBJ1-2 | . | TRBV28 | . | CASNLLSNYGYTF | TGTGCCAGCAACCTTCTCTCAAACTATGGCTACACCTTC
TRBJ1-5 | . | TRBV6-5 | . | CASSGSAYSNQPQHF | TGTGCCAGCTCTGGCAGCGCCTATAGCAATCAGCCCCAGCATTTT
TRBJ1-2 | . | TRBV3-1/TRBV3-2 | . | CASSQDKGNPYGYTF | TGTGCCAGCAGCCAAGATAAGGGGAACCCCTATGGCTACACCTTC
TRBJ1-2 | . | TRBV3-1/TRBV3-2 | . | CASSPPGTGGYTF | TGTGCCAGCAGCCCGCCCGGTACGGGCGGCTACACCTTC
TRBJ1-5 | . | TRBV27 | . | CASSFGGGAQPQHF | TGTGCCAGCAGTTTCGGAGGGGGAGCTCAGCCCCAGCATTTT
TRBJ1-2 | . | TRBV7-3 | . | CASSFIRGEGYTF | TGTGCCAGCAGCTTTATCAGGGGCGAGGGCTACACCTTC
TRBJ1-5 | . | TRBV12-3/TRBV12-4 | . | CASSAGYQPQHF | TGTGCCAGCAGTGCAGGGTATCAGCCCCAGCATTTT
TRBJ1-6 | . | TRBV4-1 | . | CASSQGRVPRLNSPLHF | TGCGCCAGCAGCCAAGGTCGGGTGCCCCGTTTGAATTCACCCCTCCACTTT
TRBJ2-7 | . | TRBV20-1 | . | CSASWGDREQYF | TGCAGTGCTAGTTGGGGGGATCGGGAGCAGTACTTC
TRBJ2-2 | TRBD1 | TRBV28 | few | CASMAGGLNTGELFF | TGTGCCAGCATGGCAGGGGGCCTGAACACCGGGGAGCTGTTTTTT
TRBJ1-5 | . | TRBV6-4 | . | CACPTKAGGQPQHF | TGTGCCTGCCCGACTAAGGCAGGCGGGCAGCCCCAGCATTTT
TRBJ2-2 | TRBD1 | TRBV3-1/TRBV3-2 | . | CASSRTGGTGELFF | TGTGCCAGCAGCCGAACAGGGGGCACCGGGGAGCTGTTTTTT
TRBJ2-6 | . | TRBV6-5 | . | CASSRANSGANVLTF | TGTGCCAGCAGCCGGGCTAACTCTGGGGCCAACGTCCTGACTTTC
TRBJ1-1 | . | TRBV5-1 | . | CASSLAAAKNTEAFF | TGCGCCAGCAGCTTGGCCGCAGCTAAGAACACTGAAGCTTTCTTT
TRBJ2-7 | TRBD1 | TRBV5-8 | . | CASRDRTGAYEQYF | TGTGCCAGCAGAGATAGGACAGGGGCCTACGAGCAGTACTTC
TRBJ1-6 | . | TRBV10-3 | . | CAISDLGRGTNSPLHF | TGTGCCATCAGTGATCTTGGACGGGGGACTAATTCACCCCTCCACTTT
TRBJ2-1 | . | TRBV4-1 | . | CASSQDRGSVGSYNEQFF | TGCGCCAGCAGCCAAGACCGAGGGAGTGTGGGATCCTACAATGAGCAGTTCTTC
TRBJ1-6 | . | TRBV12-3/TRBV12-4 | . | CASSTGTGVPLHF | TGTGCCAGCAGCACCGGGACCGGGGTCCCCCTCCACTTT
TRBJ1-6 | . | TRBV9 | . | CASSVEGVSSYNSPLHF | TGTGCCAGCAGCGTAGAAGGGGTCAGCTCCTATAATTCACCCCTCCACTTT
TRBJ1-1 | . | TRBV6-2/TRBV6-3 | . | CASSYEGTEAFF | TGTGCCAGCAGTTACGAGGGCACTGAAGCTTTCTTT
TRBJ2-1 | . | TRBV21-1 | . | CASSRLAGGGEQFF | TGTGCCAGCAGCAGACTAGCGGGAGGAGGTGAGCAGTTCTTC
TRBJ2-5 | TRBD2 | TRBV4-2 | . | CASSQDAGGETQYF | TGTGCCAGCAGCCAAGATGCGGGAGGGGAGACCCAGTACTTC
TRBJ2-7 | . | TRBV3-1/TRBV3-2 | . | CASSQGAGADEQYF | TGTGCCAGCAGCCAGGGGGCAGGGGCCGACGAGCAGTACTTC
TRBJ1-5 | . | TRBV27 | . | CASSLRSGSNQPQHF | TGTGCCAGCAGTTTACGGTCGGGAAGCAATCAGCCCCAGCATTTT
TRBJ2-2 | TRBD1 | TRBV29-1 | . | CSVDRGLGGELFF | TGCAGCGTCGACAGGGGGCTTGGCGGGGAGCTGTTTTTT
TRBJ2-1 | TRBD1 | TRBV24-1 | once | CATSAFRGRQGYNEQFF | TGTGCCACCAGTGCTTTTCGTGGGAGACAGGGCTACAATGAGCAGTTCTTC
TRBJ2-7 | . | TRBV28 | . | CASRRAYEQYF | TGTGCCAGCCGCCGGGCCTACGAGCAGTACTTC
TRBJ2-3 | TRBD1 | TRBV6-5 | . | CASSIGRGRADTQYF | TGTGCCAGCAGTATCGGCAGGGGGCGCGCAGATACGCAGTATTTT
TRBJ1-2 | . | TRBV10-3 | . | CAIKSPAAVGYTF | TGTGCCATCAAGAGCCCAGCCGCCGTTGGCTACACCTTC
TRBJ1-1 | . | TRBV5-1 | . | CASSPRLNTEAFF | TGCGCCAGCAGCCCCCGTTTAAACACTGAAGCTTTCTTT
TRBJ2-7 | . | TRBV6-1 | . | CASSEQGYSYEQYF | TGTGCCAGCAGTGAACAGGGCTACTCCTACGAGCAGTACTTC
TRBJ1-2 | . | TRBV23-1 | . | CASSQFAGHPEDYGYTF | TGCGCCAGCAGTCAATTCGCGGGACATCCCGAGGACTATGGCTACACCTTC
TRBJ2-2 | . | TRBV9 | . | CASSITGFNGELFF | TGTGCCAGCAGCATTACAGGATTTAACGGGGAGCTGTTTTTT
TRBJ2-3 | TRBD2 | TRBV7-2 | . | CASSLVGSGRSDTQYF | TGTGCCAGCAGCTTAGTCGGTAGCGGGAGATCAGATACGCAGTATTTT
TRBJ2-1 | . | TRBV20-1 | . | CSVQRGFF | TGCAGTGTTCAAAGGGGTTTCTTC
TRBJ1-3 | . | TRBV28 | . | CASSLFHGRGLHF | TGTGCCAGCAGTTTATTCCACGGTAGGGGTTTGCATTTT
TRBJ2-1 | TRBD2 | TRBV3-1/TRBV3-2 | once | CASSQDPGGPFNEQFF | TGTGCCAGCAGCCAAGATCCGGGAGGGCCGTTCAATGAGCAGTTCTTC
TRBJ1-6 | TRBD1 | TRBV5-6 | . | CASSPDRGWDNSPLHF | TGTGCCAGCAGCCCCGACAGGGGGTGGGATAATTCACCCCTCCACTTT
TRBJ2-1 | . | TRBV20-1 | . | CSASTSLYYNEQFF | TGCAGTGCTAGTACTAGCCTTTACTACAATGAGCAGTTCTTC